This T cell receptor (beta chain) was profiled in a study of cytomegalovirus exposure and HLA in healthy donors. Study outcomes and limitations: Excluded: some indistinguishable V segments such as TRBV6-2 and TRBV6-3. Per published reports, the classifier diagnosed cytomegalovirus status with high specificity and sensitivity.

As regards this clone: Its cognate antigen is unknown.

CDR1 is SGHAT, CDR2 FQNNGV, per germline. There are 13 residues in the CDR3. The V and J ends lost 5 bases and 4 bases respectively, with 9 bases between them. The donors gave bone marrow, and they were healthy. It was with 60 Vbeta and 13 Jbeta primers that the PCR ran. Data came from immunoSEQ multiplex PCR; TCRdb stores just in-frame clones and leaves some out. The sample has 150,000 or so clones, 60% to 80% seen once. Input material: PBMCs. This receptor was identified in a woman in her thirties or forties in good health and CMV-seronegative. The chain combines TRBV11-2 with TRBJ1-5; D gene unclear. The CDR3 DNA follows: TGTGCCAGCAGCCCGAGTCGAAATCAGCCCCAGCATTTT. Its protein product is CASSPSRNQPQHF.